The 12 T cell receptor beta chains below were found in one sample sequenced in a study of shared clonotypes between healthy human individuals. The method was immunoSEQ multiplex PCR; TCRdb's version includes in-frame clones alone and lacks a portion of them. The sample consists of about 490,000 clones, 76% of them appearing once. Material: PBMCs. The receptors here all came from a woman aged 40 to 50 in good health. Some clones in this sample may be carry-over from other donors' samples.

The rearrangement uses TRBV7-9 and TRBJ2-3; D possibly corresponds to TRBD2 (6 bases). Germline lookup yields CDR1 SEHNR and CDR2 FQNEAQ (reference sequence). V was pared by 3 bases and J by 2 bases, with 12 bases between. The CDR3 covers 15 residues. For the CDR3, the DNA is TGTGCCAGCAGCTTTCTTAGCGGACTCACAGATACGCAGTATTTT. Its protein product is CASSFLSGLTDTQYF.

The chain couples TRBV29-1 to TRBJ2-7; tentative D call: TRBD1 (6 bases). The V gene lost 4 bases and the J gene lost 4 bases, with 14 bases spanning the gap. The CDR3 runs to 13 residues. Germline CDR1 reads SQVTM; CDR2 reads ANQGSEA. The CDR3 DNA reads as TGCAGCGTTGTTGGGACACAGAGATACGAGCAGTACTTC. It translates to CSVVGTQRYEQYF.

The chain links TRBV15 to TRBJ2-3; TRBD1 agrees at 9 bases. CDR1 and CDR2 (germline): LNHNV, YYDKDF (reference sequence). The CDR3 runs to 15 residues. The V gene end was trimmed by 9 bases and the J gene end by 0 bases; junction bases not matched to a gene: 7. The CDR3 nucleotides read TGTGCCACTAATTCGGGACAGGGCAGCACAGATACGCAGTATTTT. It translates to CATNSGQGSTDTQYF.

This chain joins TRBV7-2 and TRBJ2-1; TRBD2 matches 9 bases. Germline loops: CDR1 SGHTA, CDR2 FQGNSA. V dropped 5 bases and J dropped 7; count of bases not matched to a gene: 12. CDR3 size: 16 residues. As DNA, the CDR3 is TGTGCCAGCAGCGCCCGTAGCGGGAGAGGTGGAAATGAGCAGTTCTTC. Translated, it gives CASSARSGRGGNEQFF.

This clone was seen repeatedly, ten times or more. This chain links TRBV7-7 with TRBJ1-1; 11 nucleotides align to TRBD1. The CDR3 contains 15 residues. The ends lost 5 bases at V and 6 bases at J; junction bases unmatched: 8. The germline gives CDR1 SSHAT, CDR2 FNYEAQ (reference sequence). CDR3 nucleotides: TGTGCCAGCAGCCGAATCGGACAGGGGGCCTCTGAAGCTTTCTTT. Its translation: CASSRIGQGASEAFF.

This rearrangement joins TRBV7-9 to TRBJ2-7, with TRBD2 as a possible D gene (5 bases). V was cut by 4 bases and J by 5 bases, with 9 bases left in between. Looked up from germline, CDR1 is SEHNR and CDR2 is FQNEAQ (reference sequence). This CDR3 region has 12 residues. The CDR3 loop is CASSSGRDEQYF. The CDR3 nucleotides are TGTGCCAGCAGCTCGGGAAGGGACGAGCAGTACTTC.

This chain links TRBV16 with TRBJ1-1; D is uncertain. The CDR3 sequence is 13 residues long. V lost 0 bases to trimming and J lost 0 bases, with 2 bases between them. Germline CDR1 and CDR2: KGHSY and FQNENV. CDR3 loop: CASSQSLNTEAFF. CDR3 in DNA: TGTGCCAGCAGCCAATCCCTGAACACTGAAGCTTTCTTT.

The gene calls are TRBV30 and TRBJ1-5; D might be TRBD1 (5 bases). V dropped 0 bases and J dropped 2 bases, with 23 bases sitting between them. Germline V gene lookup returns CDR1 GTSNPN and CDR2 SVGIG (reference sequence). This CDR3 region has 19 residues. This CDR3 reads CAWSVSKSGLYRGNQPQHF. Here the CDR3 DNA reads TGTGCCTGGAGTGTTTCGAAGTCAGGGCTTTACCGTGGCAATCAGCCCCAGCATTTT. Filled out from reference TRBV30 and TRBJ1-5, the complete variable domain reads SQTIHQWPATLVQPVGSPLSLECTVEGTSNPNLYWYRQAAGRGLQLLFYSVGIGQISSEVPQNLSASRPQDRQFILSSKKLLLSDSGFYLCAWSVSKSGLYRGNQPQHFGDGTRLSIL.

The J gene is TRBJ1-2, the V gene TRBV7-2; 10 nucleotides line up with TRBD1. The CDR3 length is 17 residues. Losses at the gene ends were 5 bases for V and 2 bases for J; bases not matched to a gene: 11. Germline lookup yields CDR1 SGHTA and CDR2 FQGNSA. The CDR3 spells CASSPETGQGLNYGYTF. CDR3 coding DNA: TGTGCCAGCAGCCCAGAGACGGGACAGGGGCTAAACTATGGCTACACCTTC.

This chain connects TRBV10-3 to TRBJ1-2, with D perhaps TRBD1 (5 bases). Per germline, CDR1 ENHRY and CDR2 SYGVKD. The CDR3 length is 16 residues. V was trimmed by 6 bases and J by 4 bases, leaving 21 bases between them. The CDR3 sequence is CAISLRHWGIFYGYTF. CDR3 DNA sequence: TGTGCCATCAGCTTACGTCACTGGGGGATATTCTATGGCTACACCTTC.

Concerning this clone itself: A junction boundary mismatches the germline segment, possibly from a read error. At the DNA level, this CDR3 is encoded by other sequences in the same sample as well. J is TRBJ1-1 and V is TRBV29-1; TRBD1 might be the D (5 bases). Germline V gene lookup returns CDR1 SQVTM and CDR2 ANQGSEA. The CDR3 loop spans 14 amino acids. In DNA form, the CDR3 reads TGTAGCGTTGTCCTAACCCGGGGCGGGATTGAAGCTTTCTTT. It translates to CSVVLTRGGIEAFF.

The table lists this clone with a few counts. This chain links TRBV5-1 with TRBJ1-2; D is undetermined. The CDR3 runs to 14 residues. Trimming removed 0 bases at V and 13 bases at J, with 19 bases between. Germline values: CDR1 SGHRS, CDR2 YFSETQ. CDR3: CASSLDRAGLESTF. In DNA, the CDR3 is TGCGCCAGCAGCTTGGACAGAGCGGGGTTAGAGAGCACCTTC.